The present entry profiles one T cell receptor (beta chain) with its context. Its matching antigen is unknown. This specimen belongs to a study of beta chain features in type 1 diabetes. General study results and limits: Insertions were fewer and deletions more numerous at VDJ junctions in type 1 diabetes patients.

Expressed TCRB transcripts were sequenced because the isolated RNA had all been reverse transcribed beforehand. Only in-frame clones appear in the TCRdb table, and some are missing; sequencing was by immunoSEQ multiplex PCR. The table records 360,000 or so clones, 15% to 20% of them present only once. The sequenced sample was naive CD4+ T cells from blood. The sequence was obtained from a woman aged 18-29 years in good health.

The CDR3 coding sequence is TGTGCCAGCAGTTACTCGACAGGACAAACCTACGAGCAGTACTTC. Its translation: CASSYSTGQTYEQYF. The rearrangement links TRBV6-5 to TRBJ2-7; possibly TRBD1 for D (6 bases). Germline V gene sequence: CDR1 MNHEY, CDR2 SVGAGI. The V and J ends lost 0 bases and 2 bases respectively, with 11 bases between them. The CDR3 sequence is 15 residues long.